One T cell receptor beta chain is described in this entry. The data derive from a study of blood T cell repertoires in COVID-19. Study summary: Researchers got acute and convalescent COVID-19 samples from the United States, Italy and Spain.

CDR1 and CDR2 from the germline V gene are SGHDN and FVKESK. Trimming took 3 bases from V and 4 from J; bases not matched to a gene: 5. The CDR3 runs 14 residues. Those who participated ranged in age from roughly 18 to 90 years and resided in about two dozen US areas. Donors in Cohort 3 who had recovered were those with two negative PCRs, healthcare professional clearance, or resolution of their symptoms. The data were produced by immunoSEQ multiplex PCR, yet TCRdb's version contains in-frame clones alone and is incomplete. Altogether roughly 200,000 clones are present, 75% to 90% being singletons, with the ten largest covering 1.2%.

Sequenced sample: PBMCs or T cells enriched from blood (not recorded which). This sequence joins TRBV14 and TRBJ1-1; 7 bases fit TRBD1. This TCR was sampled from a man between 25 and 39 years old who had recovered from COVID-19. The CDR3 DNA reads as TGTGCCAGCAGCCATATAGGGGGCTTCACTGAAGCTTTCTTT. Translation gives CASSHIGGFTEAFF.